The TCR beta chain under discussion was sequenced for a study of blood T cell repertoires in COVID-19 (dated by TCRdb to the early 2020s). Some background on the complete study: The collaborator samples originated in the United States, Italy and Spain and spanned the acute and convalescent phases of COVID-19. The prospective study material was composed of cDNA or gDNA derived from T cells, B-cell-depleted T cells, or PBMCs. Subjects who had been exposed to COVID-19, were actively infected with it, or had recovered from it provided the deeply sampled blood TCRbeta repertoires that made up the dataset. The repertoires were released in a freely available public database meant as a resource for research on the immune response to SARS-CoV-2. The samples were drawn from the first 160 participants of the ongoing ImmuneRACE study and from over 950 subjects provided by 6 global collaborators. A de-identified subject ID, COVID-19 status, age in years and sex were almost always included in the sample metadata. Where available, HLA class I and class II types were obtained from metadata supplied by the sample provider rather than from assay-based typing. Here is what the overall study found, with its caveats: The amount of clinical and demographic metadata varied by source and participant and was provided uncurated.

This clone appeared a few times. Its recognized antigen is unknown. No base quality information exists; no much larger clone differs at one position. V and J are truncated by 5 bases and 6 bases respectively, leaving an intervening sequence of 13 bases. The CDR3 spans 13 residues, from the cysteine through the phenylalanine. Kept here is only the CDR3 DNA, which spans 39 bases and is read in frame from base 1. Based on the germline V gene, the CDR1 and CDR2 sequences are MNHEY and SVGEGT. The immunoSEQ Assay, a bias-controlled multiplex PCR, was used to amplify TCRbeta CDR3 regions from genomic DNA. In the authors' own workflow: Within the assay, amplification of reference gene primers was used to estimate how many nucleated cells each sample contained. To quantify the absolute abundance of each unique TCRbeta CDR3 rearrangement, sequence reads were collapsed and filtered. For each sample, productive Simpson clonality was calculated as the square root of Simpson's diversity index across productive rearrangements. The table was pulled from immuneACCESS by TCRdb, which kept in-frame rearrangements only. Such tables lose some clones; where checked, under half of the loss comes from unresolved V genes, and the rest has no known cause. From that table come the V and J calls and clone size; the DNA was used to work out D and trimming. The sample table records roughly 50,000 clones; roughly 80% of these occur just once. Together, the top ten hold around an eighth of the sample.

Each collaborating institution followed its own protocols to collect whole blood in K2EDTA tubes. For TCRbeta analysis, collaborator samples were shipped as frozen whole blood, as isolated PBMCs, or as DNA extracted from either sample type. Sequences were obtained from peripheral blood. The receptor was derived from a human donor in a cohort sampled during active COVID-19. The receptor chain draws on TRBV6-2 or TRBV6-3 and TRBJ1-2, with no confident D gene call. The nucleotide sequence is TGTGCCAGCAGTAAGCCCAGGTACGATGGCTACACCTTC. This sequence encodes CASSKPRYDGYTF.